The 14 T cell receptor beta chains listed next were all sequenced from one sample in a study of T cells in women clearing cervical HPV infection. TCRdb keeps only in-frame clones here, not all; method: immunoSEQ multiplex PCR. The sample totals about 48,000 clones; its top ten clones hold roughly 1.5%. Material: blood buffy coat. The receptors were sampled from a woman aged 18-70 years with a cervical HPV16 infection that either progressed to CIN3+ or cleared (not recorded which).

This CDR3 reads CASNFRTGRYNEQFF. The CDR3 bases that were read are TGTGCCAGCAACTTTAGGACAGGGAGGTACAATGAG. J is TRBJ2-1 and V is TRBV6-2 or TRBV6-3; 8 bases are a match to TRBD1. The read ends 3 residues before the CDR3 terminus; that terminus is restored from the germline J gene. V shed 7 bases, J shed 4 bases, and the junction held 9 bases outside the gene matches. The germline gives CDR1 MNHEY, CDR2 SVGEGT. The CDR3 spans 15 residues.

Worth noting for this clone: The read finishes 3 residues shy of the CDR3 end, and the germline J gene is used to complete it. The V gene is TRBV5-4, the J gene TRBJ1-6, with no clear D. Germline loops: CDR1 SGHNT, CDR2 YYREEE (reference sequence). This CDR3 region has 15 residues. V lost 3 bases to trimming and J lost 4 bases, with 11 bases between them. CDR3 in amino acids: CASSSQAIYNSPLHF. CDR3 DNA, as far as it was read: TGTGCCAGCAGCTCCCAAGCAATATATAATTCACCC.

Here the CDR3 reads CASSPWDINEQFF. CDR3 DNA, as far as it was read: TGTGCCAGCAGCCCGTGGGACATCAATGAG. J is TRBJ2-1 and V is TRBV7-2, with a possible D match to TRBD1 (6 bases). The DNA ends 3 residues before the CDR3 does, and the rest of the CDR3 is filled in from the germline J gene. CDR1 is SGHTA, CDR2 FQGNSA, per germline. Trimming pared 5 bases from V and 6 bases from J, leaving 11 bases between. CDR3 length: 13 residues.

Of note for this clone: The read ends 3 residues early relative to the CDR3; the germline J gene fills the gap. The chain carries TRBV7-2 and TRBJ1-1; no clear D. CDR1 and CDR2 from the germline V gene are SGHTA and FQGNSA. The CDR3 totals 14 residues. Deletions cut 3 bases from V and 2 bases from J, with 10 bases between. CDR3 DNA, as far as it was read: TGTGCCAGCAGCTTCGGCAGGCGAAACACTGAA. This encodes CASSFGRRNTE. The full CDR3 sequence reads CASSFGRRNTEAFF.

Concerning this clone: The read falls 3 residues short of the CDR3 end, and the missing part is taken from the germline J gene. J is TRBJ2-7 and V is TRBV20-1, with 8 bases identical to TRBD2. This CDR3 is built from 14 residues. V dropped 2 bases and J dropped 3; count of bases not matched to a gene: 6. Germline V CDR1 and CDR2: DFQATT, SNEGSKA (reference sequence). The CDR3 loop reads CSARRGGPHYEQYF. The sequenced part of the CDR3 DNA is TGCAGTGCTAGACGCGGGGGGCCCCACTACGAG.

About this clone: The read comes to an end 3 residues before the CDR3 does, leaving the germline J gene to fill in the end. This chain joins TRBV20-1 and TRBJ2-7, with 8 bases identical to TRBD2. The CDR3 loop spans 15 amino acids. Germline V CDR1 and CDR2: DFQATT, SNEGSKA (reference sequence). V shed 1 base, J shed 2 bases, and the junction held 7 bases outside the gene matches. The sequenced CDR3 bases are TGCAGTGCTAGAGGGTTACTAGCGGACACCTACGAG. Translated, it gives CSARGLLADTYE. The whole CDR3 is CSARGLLADTYEQYF.

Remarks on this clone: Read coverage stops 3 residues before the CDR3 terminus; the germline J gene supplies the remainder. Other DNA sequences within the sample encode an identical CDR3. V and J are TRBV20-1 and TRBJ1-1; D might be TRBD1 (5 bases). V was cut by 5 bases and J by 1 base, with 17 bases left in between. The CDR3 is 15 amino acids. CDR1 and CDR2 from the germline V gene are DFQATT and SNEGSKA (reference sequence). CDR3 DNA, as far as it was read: TGCAGTGCTGATACCCCGGGACTCTCGAACACTGAA. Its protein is CSADTPGLSNTE. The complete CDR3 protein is CSADTPGLSNTEAFF.

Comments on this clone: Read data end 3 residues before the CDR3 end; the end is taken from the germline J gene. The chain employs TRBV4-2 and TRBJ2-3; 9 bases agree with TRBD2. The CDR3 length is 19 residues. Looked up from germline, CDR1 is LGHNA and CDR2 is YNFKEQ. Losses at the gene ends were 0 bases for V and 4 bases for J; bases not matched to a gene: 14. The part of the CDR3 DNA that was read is TGTGCCAGCAGCCAAGATCCTCCTCTAGCGGGGTTTGCCCCAGATACG. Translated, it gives CASSQDPPLAGFAPDT. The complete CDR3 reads CASSQDPPLAGFAPDTQYF.

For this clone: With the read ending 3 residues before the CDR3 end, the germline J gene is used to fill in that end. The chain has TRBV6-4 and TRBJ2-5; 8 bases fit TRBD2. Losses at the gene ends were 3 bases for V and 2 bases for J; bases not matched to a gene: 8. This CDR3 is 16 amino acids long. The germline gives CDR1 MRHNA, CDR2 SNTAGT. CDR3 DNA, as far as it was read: TGTGCCAGCAGTGATCGCGCGGGAGGAGGTCAAGAGACC. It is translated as CASSDRAGGGQET. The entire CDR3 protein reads CASSDRAGGGQETQYF.

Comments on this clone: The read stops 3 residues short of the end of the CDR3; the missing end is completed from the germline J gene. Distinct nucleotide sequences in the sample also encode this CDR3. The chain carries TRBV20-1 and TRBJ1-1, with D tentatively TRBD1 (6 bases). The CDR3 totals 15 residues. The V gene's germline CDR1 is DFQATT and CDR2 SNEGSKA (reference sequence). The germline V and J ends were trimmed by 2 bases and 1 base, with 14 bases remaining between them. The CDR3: CSARQGGGENTEAFF. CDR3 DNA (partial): TGCAGTGCTAGACAGGGTGGGGGCGAGAACACTGAA.

The chain's CDR3 is CATSTRRSGYEQYF. The DNA read from the CDR3 is TGTGCCACCAGCACCAGGCGTAGCGGTTACGAG. This chain connects TRBV15 to TRBJ2-7, with D maybe TRBD2 (6 bases). The read ends 3 residues early relative to the CDR3; the germline J gene fills the gap. Germline assignment: CDR1 LNHNV and CDR2 YYDKDF (reference sequence). Trimming shortened V by 4 bases and J by 4 bases, and 14 bases separated the two germline ends. The CDR3 totals 14 residues.

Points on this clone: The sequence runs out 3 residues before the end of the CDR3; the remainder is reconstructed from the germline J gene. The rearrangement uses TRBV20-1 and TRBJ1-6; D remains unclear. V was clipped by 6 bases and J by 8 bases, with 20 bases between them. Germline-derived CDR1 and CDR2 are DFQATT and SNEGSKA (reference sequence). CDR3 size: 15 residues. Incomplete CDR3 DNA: TGCAGTGCCAACATTGAGGACCCAGCGGATTCACCC. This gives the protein CSANIEDPADSP. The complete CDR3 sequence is CSANIEDPADSPLHF.

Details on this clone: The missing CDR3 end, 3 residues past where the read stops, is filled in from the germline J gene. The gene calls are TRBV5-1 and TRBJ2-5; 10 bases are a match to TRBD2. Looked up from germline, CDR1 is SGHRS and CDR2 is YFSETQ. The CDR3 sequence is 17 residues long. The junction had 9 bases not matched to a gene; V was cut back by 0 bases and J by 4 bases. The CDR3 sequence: CASSLASGRGPAETQYF. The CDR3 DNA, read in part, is TGCGCCAGCAGCTTGGCTAGCGGGAGAGGACCGGCAGAGACC.

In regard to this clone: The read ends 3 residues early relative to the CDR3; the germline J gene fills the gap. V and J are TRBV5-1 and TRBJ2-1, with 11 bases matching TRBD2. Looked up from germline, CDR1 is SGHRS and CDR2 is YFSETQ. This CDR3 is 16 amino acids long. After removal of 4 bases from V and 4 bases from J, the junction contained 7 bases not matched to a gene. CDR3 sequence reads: CASSRILAGEYNEQFF. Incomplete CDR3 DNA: TGCGCCAGCAGCCGAATACTAGCGGGGGAATACAATGAG. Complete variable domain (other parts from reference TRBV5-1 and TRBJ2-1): KAGVTQTPRYLIKTRGQQVTLSCSPISGHRSVSWYQQTPGQGLQFLFEYFSETQRNKGNFPGRFSGRQFSNSRSEMNVSTLELGDSALYLCASSRILAGEYNEQFFGPGTRLTVL.